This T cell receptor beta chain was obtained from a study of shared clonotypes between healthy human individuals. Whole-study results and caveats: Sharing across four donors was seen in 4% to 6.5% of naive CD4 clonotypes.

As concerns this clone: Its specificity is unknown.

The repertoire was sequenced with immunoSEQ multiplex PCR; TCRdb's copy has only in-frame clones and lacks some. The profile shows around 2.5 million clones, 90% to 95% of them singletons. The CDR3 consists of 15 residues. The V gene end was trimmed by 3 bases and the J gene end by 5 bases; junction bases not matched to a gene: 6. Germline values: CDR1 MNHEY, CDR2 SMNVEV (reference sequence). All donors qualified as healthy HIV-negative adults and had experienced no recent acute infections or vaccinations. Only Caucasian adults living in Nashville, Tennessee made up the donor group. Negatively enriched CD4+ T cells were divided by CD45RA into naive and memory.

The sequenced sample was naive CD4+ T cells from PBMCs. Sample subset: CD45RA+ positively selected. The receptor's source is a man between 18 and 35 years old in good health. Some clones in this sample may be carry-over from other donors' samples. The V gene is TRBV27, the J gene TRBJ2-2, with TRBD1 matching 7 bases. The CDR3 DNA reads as TGTGCCAGCAGTTTGAGACAGGGTGTAACCGGGGAGCTGTTTTTT. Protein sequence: CASSLRQGVTGELFF.